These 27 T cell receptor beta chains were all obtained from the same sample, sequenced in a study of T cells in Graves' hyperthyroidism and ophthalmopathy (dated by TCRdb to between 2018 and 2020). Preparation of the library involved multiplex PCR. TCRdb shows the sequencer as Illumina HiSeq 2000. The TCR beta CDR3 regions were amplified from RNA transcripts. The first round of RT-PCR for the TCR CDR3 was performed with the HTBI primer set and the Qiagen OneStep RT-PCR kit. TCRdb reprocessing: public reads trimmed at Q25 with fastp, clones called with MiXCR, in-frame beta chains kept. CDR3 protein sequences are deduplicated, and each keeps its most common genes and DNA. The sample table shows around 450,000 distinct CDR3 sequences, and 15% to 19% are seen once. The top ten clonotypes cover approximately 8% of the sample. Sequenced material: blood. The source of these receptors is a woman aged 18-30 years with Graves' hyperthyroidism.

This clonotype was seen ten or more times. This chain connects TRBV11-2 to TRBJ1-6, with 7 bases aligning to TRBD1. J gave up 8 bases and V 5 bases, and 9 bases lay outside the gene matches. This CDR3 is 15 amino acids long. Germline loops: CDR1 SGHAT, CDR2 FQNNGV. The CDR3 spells CASSPTQGLYSPLHF. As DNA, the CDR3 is TGTGCCAGCAGCCCCACACAGGGGCTATATTCACCCCTCCACTTT.

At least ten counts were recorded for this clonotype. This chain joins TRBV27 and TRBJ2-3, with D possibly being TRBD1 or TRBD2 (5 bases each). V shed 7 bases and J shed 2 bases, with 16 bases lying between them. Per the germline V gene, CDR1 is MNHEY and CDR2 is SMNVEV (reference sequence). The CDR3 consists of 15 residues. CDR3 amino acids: CASTSGTANTDTQYF. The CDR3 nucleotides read TGTGCCAGCACCTCTGGGACCGCGAACACAGATACGCAGTATTTT.

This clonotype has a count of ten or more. CDR3 residues: CASRRPGTSGSEQYF. CDR3 nucleotides: TGTGCCAGCCGTCGCCCCGGGACTAGCGGGAGCGAGCAGTACTTC. The J gene is TRBJ2-7, the V gene TRBV7-2; TRBD2 matches 14 bases. Per germline, CDR1 SGHTA and CDR2 FQGNSA. With V trimmed by 8 bases and J by 6 bases, 9 bases remained unmatched. There are 15 residues in the CDR3.

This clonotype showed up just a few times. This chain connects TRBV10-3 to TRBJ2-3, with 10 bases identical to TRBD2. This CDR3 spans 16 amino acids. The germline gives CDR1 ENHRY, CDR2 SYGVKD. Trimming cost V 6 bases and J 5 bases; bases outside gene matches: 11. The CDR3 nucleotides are TGTGCCATCAGAGCTAGCGGGGGCCCCGAAGGAGATACGCAGTATTTT. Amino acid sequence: CAIRASGGPEGDTQYF.

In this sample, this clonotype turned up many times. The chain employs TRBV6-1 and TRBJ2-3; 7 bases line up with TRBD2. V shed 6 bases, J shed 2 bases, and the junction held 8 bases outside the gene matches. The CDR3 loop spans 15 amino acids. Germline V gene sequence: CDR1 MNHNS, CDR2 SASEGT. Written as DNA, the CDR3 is TGTGCCAGCAGCTATACTAGCGAACTCACAGATACGCAGTATTTT. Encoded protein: CASSYTSELTDTQYF.

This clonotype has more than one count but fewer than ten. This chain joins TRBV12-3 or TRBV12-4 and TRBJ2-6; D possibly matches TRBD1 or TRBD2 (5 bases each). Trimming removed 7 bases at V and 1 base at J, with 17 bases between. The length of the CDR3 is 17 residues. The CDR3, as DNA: TGTGCCAGCACGAGGGGCACCGGAGTATCTGGGGCCAACGTCCTGACTTTC. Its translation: CASTRGTGVSGANVLTF.

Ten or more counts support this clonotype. CDR3 in amino acids: CASSRRGFTEAFF. The DNA of the CDR3 is TGTGCCAGTAGCCGTCGGGGCTTCACTGAAGCTTTCTTT. The chain employs TRBV19 and TRBJ1-1, with D maybe TRBD1 (5 bases). V was clipped by 6 bases and J by 4 bases, with 12 bases between them. CDR1 and CDR2 (germline): LNHDA, SQIVND (reference sequence). This CDR3 region has 13 residues.

The CDR3 loop is CASSHPAHDGGDTQYF. CDR3 bases: TGTGCCAGCAGCCACCCCGCCCACGATGGGGGAGATACGCAGTATTTT. This chain uses TRBV3-1 with TRBJ2-3; D may match TRBD1 or TRBD2 (5 bases each). The germline V gene has CDR1 LGHDT and CDR2 YNNKEL (reference sequence). V was pared by 3 bases and J by 5 bases, with 18 bases between. The CDR3 contains 16 residues.

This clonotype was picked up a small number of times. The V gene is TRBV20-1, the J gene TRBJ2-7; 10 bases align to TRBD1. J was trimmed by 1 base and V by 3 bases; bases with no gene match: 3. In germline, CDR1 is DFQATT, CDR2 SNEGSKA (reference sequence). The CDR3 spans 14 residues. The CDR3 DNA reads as TGCAGTGCTAGGCTGGACAGGGGGTCCTACGAGCAGTACTTC. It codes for CSARLDRGSYEQYF.

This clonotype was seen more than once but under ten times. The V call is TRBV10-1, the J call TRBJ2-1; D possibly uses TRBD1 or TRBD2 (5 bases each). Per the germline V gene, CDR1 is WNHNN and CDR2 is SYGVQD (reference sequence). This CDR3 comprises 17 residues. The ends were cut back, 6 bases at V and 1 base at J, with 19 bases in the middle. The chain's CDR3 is CASSRGTRRTSYNEQFF. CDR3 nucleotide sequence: TGCGCCAGCAGCCGGGGCACACGAAGGACTTCCTACAATGAGCAGTTCTTC.

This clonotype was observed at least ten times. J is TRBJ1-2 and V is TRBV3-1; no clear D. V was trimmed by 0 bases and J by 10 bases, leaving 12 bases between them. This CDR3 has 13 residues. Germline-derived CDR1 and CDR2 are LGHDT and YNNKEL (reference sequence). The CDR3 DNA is TGTGCCAGCAGCCAAGAAGGATCCGTTACCTACACCTTC. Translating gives CASSQEGSVTYTF.

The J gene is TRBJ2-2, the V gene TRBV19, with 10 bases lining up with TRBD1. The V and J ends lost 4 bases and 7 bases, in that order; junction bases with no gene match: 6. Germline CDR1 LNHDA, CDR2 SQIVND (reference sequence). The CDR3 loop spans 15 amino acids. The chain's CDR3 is CASSRGQGYSGELFF. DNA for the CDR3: TGTGCCAGTAGTAGGGGACAGGGGTACAGCGGGGAGCTGTTTTTT.

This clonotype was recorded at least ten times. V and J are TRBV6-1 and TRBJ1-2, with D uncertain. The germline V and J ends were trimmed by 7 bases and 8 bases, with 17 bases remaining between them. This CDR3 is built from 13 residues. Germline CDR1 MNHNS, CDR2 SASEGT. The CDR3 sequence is CASNNMEGGGYTF. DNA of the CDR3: TGTGCCAGCAACAATATGGAGGGTGGCGGCTACACCTTC.

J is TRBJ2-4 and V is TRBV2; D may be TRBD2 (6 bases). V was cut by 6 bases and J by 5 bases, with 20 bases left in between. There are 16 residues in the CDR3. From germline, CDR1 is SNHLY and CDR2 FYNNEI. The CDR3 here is CASSPRDSVWENIQYF. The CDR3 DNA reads TGTGCCAGCAGCCCACGGGACTCCGTGTGGGAAAACATTCAGTACTTC.

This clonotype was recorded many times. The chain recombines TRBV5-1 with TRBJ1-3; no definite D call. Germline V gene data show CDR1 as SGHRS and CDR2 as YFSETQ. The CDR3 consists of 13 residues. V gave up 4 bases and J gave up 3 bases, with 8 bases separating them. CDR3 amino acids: CASSPDGGNTIYF. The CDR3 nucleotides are TGCGCCAGCAGCCCGGACGGTGGAAACACCATATATTTT. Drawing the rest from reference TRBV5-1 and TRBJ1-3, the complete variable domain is KAGVTQTPRYLIKTRGQQVTLSCSPISGHRSVSWYQQTPGQGLQFLFEYFSETQRNKGNFPGRFSGRQFSNSRSEMNVSTLELGDSALYLCASSPDGGNTIYFGEGSWLTVV.

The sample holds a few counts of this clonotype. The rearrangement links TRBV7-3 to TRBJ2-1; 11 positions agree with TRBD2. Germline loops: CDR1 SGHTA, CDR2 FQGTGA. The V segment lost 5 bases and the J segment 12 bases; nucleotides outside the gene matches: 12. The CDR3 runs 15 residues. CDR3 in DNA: TGTGCCAGCAGCCATAGCGGGGGGGTTTGGTATGGGCAGTTCTTC. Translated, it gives CASSHSGGVWYGQFF.

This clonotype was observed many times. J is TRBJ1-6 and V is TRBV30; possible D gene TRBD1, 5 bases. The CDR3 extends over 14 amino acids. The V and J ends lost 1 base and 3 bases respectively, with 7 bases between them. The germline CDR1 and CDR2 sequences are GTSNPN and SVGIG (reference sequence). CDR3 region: CAWSAGGYNSPLHF. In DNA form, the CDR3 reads TGTGCCTGGAGTGCTGGGGGCTATAATTCACCCCTCCACTTT.

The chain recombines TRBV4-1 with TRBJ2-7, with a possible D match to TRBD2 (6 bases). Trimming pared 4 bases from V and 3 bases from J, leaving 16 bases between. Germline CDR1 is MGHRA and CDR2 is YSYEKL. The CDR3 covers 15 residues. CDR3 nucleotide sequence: TGCGCCAGCAGCCTCTGGCCGGGGGTTTTCTACGAGCAGTACTTC. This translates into CASSLWPGVFYEQYF.

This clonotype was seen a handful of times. The CDR3 DNA is TGTGCCAGCAGCCGAACGCAGCAAAGCACAGATACGCAGTATTTT. This gives the protein CASSRTQQSTDTQYF. V gene TRBV5-8 combines with J gene TRBJ2-3; D gene uncertain. Trimming removed 4 bases from V and 0 bases from J, with 12 bases in between. Germline CDR1 and CDR2: SGHTS and YDEGEE. The CDR3 spans 15 residues.

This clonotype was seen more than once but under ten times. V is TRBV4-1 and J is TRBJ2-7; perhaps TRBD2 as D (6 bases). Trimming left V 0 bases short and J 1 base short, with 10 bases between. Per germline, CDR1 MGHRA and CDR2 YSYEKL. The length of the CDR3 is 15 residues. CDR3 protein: CASSQDGEASYEQYF. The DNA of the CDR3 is TGCGCCAGCAGCCAAGACGGGGAGGCTTCCTACGAGCAGTACTTC.

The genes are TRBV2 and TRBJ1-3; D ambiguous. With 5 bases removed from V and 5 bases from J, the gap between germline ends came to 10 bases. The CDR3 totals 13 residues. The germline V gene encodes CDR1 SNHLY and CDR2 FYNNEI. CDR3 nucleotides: TGTGCCAGCAGTTTTCGAAGGAGAAACACCATATATTTT. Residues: CASSFRRRNTIYF.

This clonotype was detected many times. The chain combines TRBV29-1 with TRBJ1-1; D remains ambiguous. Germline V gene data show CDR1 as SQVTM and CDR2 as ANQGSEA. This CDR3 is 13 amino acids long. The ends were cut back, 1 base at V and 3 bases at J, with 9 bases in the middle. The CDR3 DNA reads TGCAGCGTTGAAGGGACCCGGGACACTGAAGCTTTCTTT. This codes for CSVEGTRDTEAFF.

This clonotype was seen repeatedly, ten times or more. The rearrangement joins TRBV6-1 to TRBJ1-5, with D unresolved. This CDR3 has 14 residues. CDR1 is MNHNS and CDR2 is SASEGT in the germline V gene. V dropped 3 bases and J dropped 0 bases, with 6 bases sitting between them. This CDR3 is CASSEGYSNQPQHF. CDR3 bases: TGTGCCAGCAGTGAGGGTTATAGCAATCAGCCCCAGCATTTT.

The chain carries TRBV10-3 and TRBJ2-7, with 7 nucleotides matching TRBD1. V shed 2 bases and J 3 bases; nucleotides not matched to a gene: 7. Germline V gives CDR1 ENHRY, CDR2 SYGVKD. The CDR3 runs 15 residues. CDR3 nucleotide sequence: TGTGCCATCAGTGAGAAAGGGACAGAACACTACGAGCAGTACTTC. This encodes CAISEKGTEHYEQYF.

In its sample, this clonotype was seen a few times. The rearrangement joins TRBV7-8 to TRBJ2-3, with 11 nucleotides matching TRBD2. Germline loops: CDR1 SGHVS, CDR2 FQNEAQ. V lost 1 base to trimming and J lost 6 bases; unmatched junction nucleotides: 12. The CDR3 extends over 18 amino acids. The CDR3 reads CASSLVPPGLAVGDTQYF. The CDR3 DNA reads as TGTGCCAGCAGCTTAGTGCCCCCGGGACTAGCGGTTGGCGATACGCAGTATTTT.

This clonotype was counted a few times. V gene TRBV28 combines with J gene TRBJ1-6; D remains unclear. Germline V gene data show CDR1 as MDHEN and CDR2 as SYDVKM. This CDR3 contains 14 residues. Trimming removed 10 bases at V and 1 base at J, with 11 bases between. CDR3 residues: CATNPGSYNSPLHF. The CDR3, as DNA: TGTGCCACCAATCCGGGATCCTATAATTCACCCCTCCACTTT.

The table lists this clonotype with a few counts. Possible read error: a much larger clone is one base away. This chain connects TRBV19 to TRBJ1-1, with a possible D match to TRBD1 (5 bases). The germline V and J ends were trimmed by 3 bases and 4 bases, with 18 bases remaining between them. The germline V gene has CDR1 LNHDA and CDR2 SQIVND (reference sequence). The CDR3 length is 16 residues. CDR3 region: CASSIGTERRTTEAFF. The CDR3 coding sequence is TGTGCCAGTAGTATCGGGACGGAACGTCGAACCACTGAAGCTTTCTTT.